What follows describes a single T cell receptor (beta chain). These data originate in a study of Ad26.COV2.S vaccination and SARS-CoV-2 variants. Described treatment: some 19 received Ad26.COV2.S at low or high dose, single or two shots; about 5 received placebo; per-sample allocation not given. Repertoires come from day 63 after the first vaccine or placebo injection. Germline-derived CDR1 and CDR2 are MDHEN and SYDVKM. Between the trimmed V and J ends, which lost 3 bases and 5 bases, there was a span of 20 bases. There are 17 residues in the CDR3. The protocol was immunoSEQ multiplex PCR, while the TCRdb copy is restricted to in-frame clones and leaves out a portion. The top ten hold approximately 1.9% of the sample, which has nearly 400,000 clones, around 91% seen once.

This TCR came from a person aged 18-65 years who received the Ad26.COV2.S COVID-19 vaccine or a placebo. J is TRBJ2-1 and V is TRBV28; a weak D match, TRBD1 (5 bases). The source was peripheral blood, collected in a trial of Ad26.COV2.S vaccine versus placebo. CDR3 sequence (DNA): TGTGCCAGCAGTTTTCGTTTTCGAACAGGAAAAAACAATGAGCAGTTCTTC. Translating it yields CASSFRFRTGKNNEQFF.